This TCR beta chain is drawn from a study of blood T cell repertoires in COVID-19. About the study: Both acute and convalescent COVID-19 samples were obtained from the United States, Italy and Spain. Sources were T cells, B-cell-depleted T cells, or PBMCs; the material itself was cDNA or gDNA.

Authors' analysis steps: By means of reference gene primer amplification, nucleated cell counts were estimated. TCRdb's table, derived via immunoSEQ multiplex PCR, lists solely in-frame clones and lacks some. For V, J and clone size, that table is used; D and trimming come from the DNA. There are 100,000 to 150,000 clones in the sample; 86% occur only once, and roughly 5.4% lies in the top ten. This CDR3 is built from 15 residues. The germline V gene has CDR1 SEHNR and CDR2 FQNEAQ (reference sequence). The ends lost 5 bases at V and 8 bases at J; junction bases unmatched: 13. The sample consisted of peripheral blood. This rearrangement joins TRBV7-9 to TRBJ1-2; 8 bases fit TRBD1. The TCR comes from a human donor in a cohort sampled during active COVID-19. The CDR3 sequence is CASSPRSVRTGGYTF. The CDR3 DNA reads as TGTGCCAGCAGCCCCCGTTCGGTTAGGACAGGGGGCTACACCTTC.